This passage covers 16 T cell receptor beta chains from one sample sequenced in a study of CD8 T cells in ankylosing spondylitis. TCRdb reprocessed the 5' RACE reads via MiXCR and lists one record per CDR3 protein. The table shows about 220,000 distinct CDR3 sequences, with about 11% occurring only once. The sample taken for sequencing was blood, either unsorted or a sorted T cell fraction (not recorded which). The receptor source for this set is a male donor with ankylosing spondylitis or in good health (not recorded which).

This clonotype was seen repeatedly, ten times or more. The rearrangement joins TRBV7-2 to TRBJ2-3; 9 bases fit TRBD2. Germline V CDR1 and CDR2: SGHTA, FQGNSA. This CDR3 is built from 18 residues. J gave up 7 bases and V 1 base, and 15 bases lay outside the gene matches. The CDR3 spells CASSLGPPRAGGPNTQYF. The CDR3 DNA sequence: TGTGCCAGCAGCTTAGGGCCCCCTCGGGCGGGGGGGCCGAATACGCAGTATTTT.

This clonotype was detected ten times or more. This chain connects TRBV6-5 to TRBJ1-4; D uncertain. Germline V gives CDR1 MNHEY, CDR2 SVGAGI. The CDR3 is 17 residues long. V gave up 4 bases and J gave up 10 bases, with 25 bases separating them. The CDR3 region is CASSSNMAWATGGKLFF. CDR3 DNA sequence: TGTGCCAGCAGTTCAAACATGGCTTGGGCAACGGGCGGAAAACTGTTTTTT.

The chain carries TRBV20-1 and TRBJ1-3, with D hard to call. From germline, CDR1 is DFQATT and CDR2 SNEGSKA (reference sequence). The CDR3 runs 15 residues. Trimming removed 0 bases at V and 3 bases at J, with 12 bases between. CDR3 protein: CSARDGRVFGNTIYF. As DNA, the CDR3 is TGCAGTGCTAGAGATGGGAGGGTTTTTGGAAACACCATATATTTT.

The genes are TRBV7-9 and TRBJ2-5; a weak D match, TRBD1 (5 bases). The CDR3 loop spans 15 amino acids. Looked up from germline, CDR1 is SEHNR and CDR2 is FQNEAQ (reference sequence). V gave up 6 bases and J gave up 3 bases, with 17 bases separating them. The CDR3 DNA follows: TGTGCCAGCAGGATCACAGGATTCGGCAAAGAGACCCAGTACTTC. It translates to CASRITGFGKETQYF.

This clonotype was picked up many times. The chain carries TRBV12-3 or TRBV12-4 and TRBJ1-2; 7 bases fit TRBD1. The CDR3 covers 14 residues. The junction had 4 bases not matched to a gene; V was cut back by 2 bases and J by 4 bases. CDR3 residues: CASSLRTGFYGYTF. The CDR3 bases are TGTGCCAGCAGTTTAAGGACAGGCTTCTATGGCTACACCTTC.

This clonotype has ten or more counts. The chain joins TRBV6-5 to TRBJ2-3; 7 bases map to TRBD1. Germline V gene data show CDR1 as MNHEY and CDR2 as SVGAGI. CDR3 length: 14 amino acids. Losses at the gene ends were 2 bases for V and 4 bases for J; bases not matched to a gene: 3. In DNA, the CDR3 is TGTGCCAGCAGTTACAGCAGGGGGTCAGATACGCAGTATTTT. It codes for CASSYSRGSDTQYF.

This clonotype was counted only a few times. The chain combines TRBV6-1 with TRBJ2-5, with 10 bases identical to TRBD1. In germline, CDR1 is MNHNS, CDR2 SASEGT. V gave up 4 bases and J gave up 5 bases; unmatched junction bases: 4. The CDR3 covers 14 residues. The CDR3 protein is CASSGQGAKETQYF. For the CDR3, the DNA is TGTGCCAGCAGTGGACAGGGGGCCAAGGAGACCCAGTACTTC.

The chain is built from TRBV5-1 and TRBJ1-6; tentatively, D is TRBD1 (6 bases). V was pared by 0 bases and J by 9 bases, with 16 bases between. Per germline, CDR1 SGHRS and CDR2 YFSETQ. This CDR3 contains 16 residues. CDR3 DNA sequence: TGCGCCAGCAGCTTGGGAGGGCAGGGGATTCCTTCACCCCTCCACTTT. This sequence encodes CASSLGGQGIPSPLHF.

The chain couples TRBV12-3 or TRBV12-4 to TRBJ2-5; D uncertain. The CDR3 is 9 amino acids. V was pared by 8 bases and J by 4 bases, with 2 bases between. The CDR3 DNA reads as TGTGCCAGCGGAGAGACCCAGTACTTC. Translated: CASGETQYF.

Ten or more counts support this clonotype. The CDR3 sequence: CASSSTRSNLYNEQFF. The CDR3 DNA follows: TGTGCCAGCAGCTCTACTCGGAGTAACCTATACAATGAGCAGTTCTTC. The V call is TRBV11-2, the J call TRBJ2-1; D unclear. V was clipped by 4 bases and J by 4 bases, with 17 bases between them. The CDR3 sequence is 16 residues long. The germline V gene encodes CDR1 SGHAT and CDR2 FQNNGV.

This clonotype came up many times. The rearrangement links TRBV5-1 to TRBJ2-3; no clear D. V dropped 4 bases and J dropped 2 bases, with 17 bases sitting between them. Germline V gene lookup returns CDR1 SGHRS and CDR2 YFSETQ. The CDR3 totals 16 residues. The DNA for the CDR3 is TGCGCCAGCAGCCCCGCGATAGAGTTGTTCACAGATACGCAGTATTTT. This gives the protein CASSPAIELFTDTQYF.

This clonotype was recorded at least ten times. The CDR3 region is CASSKRQGVREKLFF. DNA of the CDR3: TGTGCCAGCAGTAAAAGACAGGGGGTCCGGGAAAAACTGTTTTTT. V and J are TRBV6-1 and TRBJ1-4; TRBD1 matches 9 bases. Germline loops: CDR1 MNHNS, CDR2 SASEGT. J lost 8 bases, V lost 5 bases, and 9 bases had no gene match. CDR3 size: 15 residues.

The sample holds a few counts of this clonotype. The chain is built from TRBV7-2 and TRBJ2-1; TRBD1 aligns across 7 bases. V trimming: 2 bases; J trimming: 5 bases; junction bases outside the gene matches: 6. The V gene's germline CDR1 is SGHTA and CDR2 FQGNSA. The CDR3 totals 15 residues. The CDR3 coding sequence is TGTGCCAGCAGCTTAAACCCGGGACAGAACAATGAGCAGTTCTTC. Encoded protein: CASSLNPGQNNEQFF.

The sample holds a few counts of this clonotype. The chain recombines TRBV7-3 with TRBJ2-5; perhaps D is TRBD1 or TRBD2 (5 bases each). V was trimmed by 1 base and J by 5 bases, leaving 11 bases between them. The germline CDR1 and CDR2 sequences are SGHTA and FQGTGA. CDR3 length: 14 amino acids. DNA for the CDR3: TGTGCCAGCAGCTTAAGTGGGGGACGGGAGACCCAGTACTTC. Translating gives CASSLSGGRETQYF. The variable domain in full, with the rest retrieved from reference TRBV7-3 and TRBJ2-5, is GAGVSQTPSNKVTEKGKYVELRCDPISGHTALYWYRQSLGQGPEFLIYFQGTGAADDSGLPNDRFFAVRPEGSVSTLKIQRTERGDSAVYLCASSLSGGRETQYFGPGTRLLVL.

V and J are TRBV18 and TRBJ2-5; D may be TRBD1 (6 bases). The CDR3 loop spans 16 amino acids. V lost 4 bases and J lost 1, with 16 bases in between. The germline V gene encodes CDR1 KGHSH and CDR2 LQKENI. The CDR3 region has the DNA TGTGCCAGCTCACTTCGACAATTGGGGGCCCAAGAGACCCAGTACTTC. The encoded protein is CASSLRQLGAQETQYF.

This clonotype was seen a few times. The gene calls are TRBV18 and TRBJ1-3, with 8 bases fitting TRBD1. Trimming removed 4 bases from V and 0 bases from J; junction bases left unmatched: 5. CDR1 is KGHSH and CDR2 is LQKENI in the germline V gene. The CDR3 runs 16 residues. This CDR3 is CASSRTGPSSGNTIYF. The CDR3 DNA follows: TGTGCCAGCTCACGGACAGGGCCCAGCTCTGGAAACACCATATATTTT.